This T cell receptor (beta chain) comes out of a study of T cell responses to AZD1222 COVID-19 vaccine. Whole-study results and caveats: Mostly white British, mostly female donors; authors suggested clonal diversity may be underestimated. Dominant CD4 TCR responses targeted spike regions 160-218 and 743-854.

On this clone: Its antigen is not known.

Germline V gives CDR1 MNHEY, CDR2 SVGEGT. The CDR3 contains 15 residues. V lost 0 bases, J lost 5 bases, and 4 bases stayed unmatched. Sequencing was performed with immunoSEQ multiplex PCR; in TCRdb, only in-frame clones are kept and a portion is missing. The sample has 100,000 or so clones; around 94% are singletons. The rearrangement links TRBV6-2 or TRBV6-3 to TRBJ2-3; 8 bases map to TRBD2. The starting material was peripheral blood, obtained on day 0 of AZD1222 vaccination. The sequence came from an adult in good health. In nucleotides, the CDR3 is TGTGCCAGCAGTTACTCGCGGGGGGCCGGAGATACGCAGTATTTT. Protein: CASSYSRGAGDTQYF.